This T cell receptor beta chain originates from a study of graft-versus-host responses after intestinal transplantation. Across the whole study: Recipients had transplants, and these were multivisceral, liver-intestinal, or isolated intestinal. Every one of the recipients received anti-thymocyte globulin induction and afterwards took tacrolimus and steroids for roughly 3 years.

Concerning this clone itself: Its target is unknown.

Germline V lookup: CDR1 SGDLS, CDR2 YYNGEE. The germline V and J ends were trimmed by 2 bases and 0 bases, with 6 bases remaining between them. The CDR3 contains 15 residues. TCRdb's table, derived via immunoSEQ multiplex PCR, lists solely in-frame clones and lacks some. The repertoire has roughly 99,000 clones, roughly 86% of them found once; the top ten carry less than 0.8%. General study points: Declines in HvG clones occurring early post-transplant were associated with peak circulating GvH clone levels. Recipient marrow harbored GvH clones, some of which surfaced first in ileum or blood.

This sequence originates from a human donor who was the organ donor for an intestinal transplant. This material consisted of unstimulated CD4+ T cells sorted from spleen or lymph node cells, taken before transplant. J is TRBJ2-6 and V is TRBV9; D might be TRBD1 (5 bases). The CDR3 DNA is TGTGCCAGCAGCGTTCAGGGCTCTGGGGCCAACGTCCTGACTTTC. Its protein is CASSVQGSGANVLTF.